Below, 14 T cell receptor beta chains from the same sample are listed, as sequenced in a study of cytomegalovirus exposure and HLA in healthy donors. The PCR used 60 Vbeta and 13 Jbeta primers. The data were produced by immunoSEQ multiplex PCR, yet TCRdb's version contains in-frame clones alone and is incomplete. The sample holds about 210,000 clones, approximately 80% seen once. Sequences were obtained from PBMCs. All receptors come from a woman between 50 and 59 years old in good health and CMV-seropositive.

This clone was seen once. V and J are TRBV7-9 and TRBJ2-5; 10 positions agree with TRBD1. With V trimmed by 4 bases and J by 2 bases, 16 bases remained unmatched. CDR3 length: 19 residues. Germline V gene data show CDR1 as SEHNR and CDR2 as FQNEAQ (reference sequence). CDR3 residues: CASSSHPDRGRFRQETQYF. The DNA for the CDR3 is TGTGCCAGCAGCTCCCACCCAGACAGGGGGCGTTTTAGGCAAGAGACCCAGTACTTC.

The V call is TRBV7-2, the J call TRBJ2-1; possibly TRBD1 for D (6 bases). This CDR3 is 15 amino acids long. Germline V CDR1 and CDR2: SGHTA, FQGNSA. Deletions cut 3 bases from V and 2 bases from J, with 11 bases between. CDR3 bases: TGTGCCAGCAGCTTTGCACGACAGGCCTACAATGAGCAGTTCTTC. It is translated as CASSFARQAYNEQFF.

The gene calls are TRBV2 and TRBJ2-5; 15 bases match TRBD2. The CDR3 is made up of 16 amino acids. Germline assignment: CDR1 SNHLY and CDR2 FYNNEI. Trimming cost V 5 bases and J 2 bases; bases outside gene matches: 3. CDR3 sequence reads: CASSTGTSGGQETQYF. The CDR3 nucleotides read TGTGCCAGCAGTACTGGGACTAGCGGGGGGCAAGAGACCCAGTACTTC.

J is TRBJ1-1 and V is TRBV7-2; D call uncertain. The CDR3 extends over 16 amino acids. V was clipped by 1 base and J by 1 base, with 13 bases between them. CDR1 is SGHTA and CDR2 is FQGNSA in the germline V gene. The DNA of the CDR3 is TGTGCCAGCAGCTTAGGAGGTGGCTCGTGGAACACTGAAGCTTTCTTT. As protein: CASSLGGGSWNTEAFF.

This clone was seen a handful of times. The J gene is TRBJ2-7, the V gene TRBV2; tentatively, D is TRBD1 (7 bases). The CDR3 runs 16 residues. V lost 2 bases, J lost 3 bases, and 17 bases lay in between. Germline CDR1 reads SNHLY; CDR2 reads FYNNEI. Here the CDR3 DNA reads TGTGCCAGCAGTGAACGGCGCGGGACAGCCAACTACGAGCAGTACTTC. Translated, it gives CASSERRGTANYEQYF. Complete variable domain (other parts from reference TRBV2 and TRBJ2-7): EPEVTQTPSHQVTQMGQEVILRCVPISNHLYFYWYRQILGQKVEFLVSFYNNEISEKSEIFDDQFSVERPDGSNFTLKIRSTKLEDSAMYFCASSERRGTANYEQYFGPGTRLTVT.

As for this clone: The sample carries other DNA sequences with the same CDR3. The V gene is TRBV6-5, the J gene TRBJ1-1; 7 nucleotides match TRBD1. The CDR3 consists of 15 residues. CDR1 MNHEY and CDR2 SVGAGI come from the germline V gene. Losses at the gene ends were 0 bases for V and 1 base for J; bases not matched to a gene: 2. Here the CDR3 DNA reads TGTGCCAGCAGTTACTCAAACAGGGGGAACACTGAAGCTTTCTTT. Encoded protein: CASSYSNRGNTEAFF.

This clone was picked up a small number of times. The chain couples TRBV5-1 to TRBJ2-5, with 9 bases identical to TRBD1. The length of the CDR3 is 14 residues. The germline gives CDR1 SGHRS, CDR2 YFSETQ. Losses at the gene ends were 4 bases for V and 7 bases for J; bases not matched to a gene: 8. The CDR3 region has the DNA TGCGCCAGCAGCGCAACAGGGGGCCGGGGGACCCAGTACTTC. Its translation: CASSATGGRGTQYF.

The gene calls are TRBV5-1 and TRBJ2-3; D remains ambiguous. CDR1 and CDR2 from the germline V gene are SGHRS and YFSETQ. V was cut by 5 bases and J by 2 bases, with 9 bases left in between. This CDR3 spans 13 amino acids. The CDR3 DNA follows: TGCGCCAGCAGTACAGTTATCACAGATACGCAGTATTTT. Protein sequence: CASSTVITDTQYF.

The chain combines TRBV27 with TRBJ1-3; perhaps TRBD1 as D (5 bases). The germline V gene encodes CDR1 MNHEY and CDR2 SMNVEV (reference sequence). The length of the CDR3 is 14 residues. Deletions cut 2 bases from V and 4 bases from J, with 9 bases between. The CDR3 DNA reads TGTGCCAGCAGTTTAGACAGTTCGGGAAACACCATATATTTT. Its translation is CASSLDSSGNTIYF.

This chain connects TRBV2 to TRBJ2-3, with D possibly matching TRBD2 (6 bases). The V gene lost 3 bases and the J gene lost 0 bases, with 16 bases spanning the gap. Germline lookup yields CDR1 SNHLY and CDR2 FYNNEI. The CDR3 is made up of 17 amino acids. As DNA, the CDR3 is TGTGCCAGCAGTGATGGGGAGGACACAACTAGCACAGATACGCAGTATTTT. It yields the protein CASSDGEDTTSTDTQYF.

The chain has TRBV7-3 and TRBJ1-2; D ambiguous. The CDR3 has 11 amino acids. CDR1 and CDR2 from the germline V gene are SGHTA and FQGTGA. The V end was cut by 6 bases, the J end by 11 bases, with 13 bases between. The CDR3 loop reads CASSQGYSYTF. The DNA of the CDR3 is TGTGCCAGCAGTCAAGGATACAGTTACACCTTC.

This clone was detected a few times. CDR3 nucleotides: TGTGCCAGCAGCCCGAGGGGGCAGGGGGTCCACACCATATATTTT. It specifies CASSPRGQGVHTIYF. V usage is TRBV5-6 and J usage is TRBJ1-3, with 7 nucleotides matching TRBD1. The trim removed 4 bases at V and 8 bases at J, leaving 12 bases unmatched. The CDR3 spans 15 residues. CDR1 is SGHDT and CDR2 is YYEEEE in the germline V gene. Based on the CDR3 plus reference TRBV5-6 and TRBJ1-3, the full variable domain is DAGVTQSPTHLIKTRGQQVTLRCSPKSGHDTVSWYQQALGQGPQFIFQYYEEEERQRGNFPDRFSGHQFPNYSSELNVNALLLGDSALYLCASSPRGQGVHTIYFGEGSWLTVV.

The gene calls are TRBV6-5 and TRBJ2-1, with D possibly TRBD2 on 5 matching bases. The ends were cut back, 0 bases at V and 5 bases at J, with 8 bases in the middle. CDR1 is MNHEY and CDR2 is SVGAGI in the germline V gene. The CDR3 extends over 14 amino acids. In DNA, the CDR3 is TGTGCCAGCAGTTACTCGGACGGGAACAATGAGCAGTTCTTC. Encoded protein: CASSYSDGNNEQFF.

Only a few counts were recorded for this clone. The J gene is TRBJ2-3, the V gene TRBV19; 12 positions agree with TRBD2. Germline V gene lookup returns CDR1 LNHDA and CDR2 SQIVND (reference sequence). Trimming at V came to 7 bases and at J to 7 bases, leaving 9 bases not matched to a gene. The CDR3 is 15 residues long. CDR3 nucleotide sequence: TGTGCCAGTACCCCGACTAGCGGGGGACGAAATACGCAGTATTTT. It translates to CASTPTSGGRNTQYF.